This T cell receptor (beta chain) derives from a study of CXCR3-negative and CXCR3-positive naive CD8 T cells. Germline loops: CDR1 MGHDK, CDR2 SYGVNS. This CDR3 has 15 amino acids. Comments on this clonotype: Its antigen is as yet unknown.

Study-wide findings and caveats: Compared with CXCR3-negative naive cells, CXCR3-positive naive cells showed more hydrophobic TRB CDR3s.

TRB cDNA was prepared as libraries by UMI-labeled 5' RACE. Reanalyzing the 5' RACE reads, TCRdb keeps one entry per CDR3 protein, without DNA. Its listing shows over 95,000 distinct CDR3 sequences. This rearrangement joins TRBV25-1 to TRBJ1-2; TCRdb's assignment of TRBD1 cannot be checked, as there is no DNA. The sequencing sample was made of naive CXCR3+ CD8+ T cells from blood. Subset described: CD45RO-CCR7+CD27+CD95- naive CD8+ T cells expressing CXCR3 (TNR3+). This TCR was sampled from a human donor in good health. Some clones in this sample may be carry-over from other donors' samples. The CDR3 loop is CASSEPGTAYYGYTF.